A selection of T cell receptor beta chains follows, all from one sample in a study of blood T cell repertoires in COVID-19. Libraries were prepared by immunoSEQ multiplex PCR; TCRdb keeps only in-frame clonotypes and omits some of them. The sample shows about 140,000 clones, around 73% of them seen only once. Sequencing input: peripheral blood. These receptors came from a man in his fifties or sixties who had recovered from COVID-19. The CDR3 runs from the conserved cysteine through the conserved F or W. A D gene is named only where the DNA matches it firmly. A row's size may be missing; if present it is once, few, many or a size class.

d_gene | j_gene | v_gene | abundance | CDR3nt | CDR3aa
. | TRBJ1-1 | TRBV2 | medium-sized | TGTGCCAGCAGTCGTGGTCAGGGCGGTGCTTTCTTT | CASSRGQGGAFF
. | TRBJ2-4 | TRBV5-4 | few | TGTGCCAGCAGCTTGGCGGGAGCAGCCAAAAACATTCAGTACTTC | CASSLAGAAKNIQYF
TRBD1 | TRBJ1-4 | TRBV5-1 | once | TGCGCCAGCAGCTTTGGCGGGACAGTGGATGAAAAACTGTTTTTT | CASSFGGTVDEKLFF
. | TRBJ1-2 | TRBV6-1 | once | TGTGCCAGCAGTCACCTTGAGACCGGGAACTATGGCTACACCTTC | CASSHLETGNYGYTF
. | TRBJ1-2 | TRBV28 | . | TGTGCCAGCAGCCCGACCGGGGGAGCTAACTATGGCTACACCTTC | CASSPTGGANYGYTF
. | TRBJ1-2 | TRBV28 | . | TGTGCCAGCAGCCCACCTTCGGGAGACAACTATGGCTACACCTTC | CASSPPSGDNYGYTF
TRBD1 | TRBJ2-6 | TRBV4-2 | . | TGTGCCAGCAGACCGGCCACTTACAGGGGGCAAAGGGCTGGGGCCAACGTCCTGACTTTC | CASRPATYRGQRAGANVLTF
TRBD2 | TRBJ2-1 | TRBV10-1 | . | TGCGCCAGCCCTTCTAGCGGGGCTGGTGAAAAGCAGTTCTTC | CASPSSGAGEKQFF
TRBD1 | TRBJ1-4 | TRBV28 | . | TGTGCCAGCAGTTTAGACAGGGATAATGAAAAACTGTTTTTT | CASSLDRDNEKLFF
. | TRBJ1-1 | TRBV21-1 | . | TGTGCCAGCAGCAAAGGCCCCGGGACAGTAAACACTGAAGCTTTCTTT | CASSKGPGTVNTEAFF
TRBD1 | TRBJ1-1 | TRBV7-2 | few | TGTGCCAGCAGCTCTATGACAGGGGGGATCACTGAAGCTTTCTTT | CASSSMTGGITEAFF
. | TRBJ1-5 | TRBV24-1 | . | TGTGCCACCAGTAACAGGGTCAATCAGCCCCAGCATTTT | CATSNRVNQPQHF
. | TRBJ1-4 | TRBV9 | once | TGTGCCAGCAGCGTATCGGCGGGGTTTAATGAAAAACTGTTTTTT | CASSVSAGFNEKLFF
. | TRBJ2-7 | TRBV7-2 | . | TGTGCCAGCAGCTTAAGCGTCGAGCAGTACTTC | CASSLSVEQYF
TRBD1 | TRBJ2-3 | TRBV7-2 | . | TGTGCCAGCAGCTCCGGACAGGGTACAGATACGCAGTATTTT | CASSSGQGTDTQYF
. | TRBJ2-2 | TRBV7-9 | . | TGTGCCAGCAGCTTAGACTCGAACACCGGGGAGCTGTTTTTT | CASSLDSNTGELFF
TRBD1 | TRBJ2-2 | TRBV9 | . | TGTGCCAGCAGCCTAGGACAGGCGAACACCGGGGAGCTGTTTTTT | CASSLGQANTGELFF
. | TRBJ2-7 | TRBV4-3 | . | TGCGCCAGCAGCCCCCAATCAAACTCCTACGAGCAGTACTTC | CASSPQSNSYEQYF
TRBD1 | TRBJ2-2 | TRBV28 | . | TGTGCCAGCTCACCTCCGGGGACAGGGGACCTCAACACCGGGGAGCTGTTTTTT | CASSPPGTGDLNTGELFF
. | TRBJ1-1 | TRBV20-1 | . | TGCAGCCTCAACAGGGAAACTGAAGCTTTCTTT | CSLNRETEAFF
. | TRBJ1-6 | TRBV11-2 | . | TGTGCCAGCAGCTCCAATAATTCACCCCTCCACTTT | CASSSNNSPLHF
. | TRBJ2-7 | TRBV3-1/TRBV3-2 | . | TGTGCCAGCAGCCGGGCGGGGTCCTACGAGCAGTACTTC | CASSRAGSYEQYF
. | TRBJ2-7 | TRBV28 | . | TGTGCCAGCAGTTTATGGGGAGGCCAGGGCTCCTACGAGCAGTACTTC | CASSLWGGQGSYEQYF
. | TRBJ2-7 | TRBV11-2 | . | TGTGCCAGCAGCCTGGGGGGGCACCGGTACGAGCAGTACTTC | CASSLGGHRYEQYF
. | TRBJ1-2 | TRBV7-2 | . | TGTGCCAGCAGCCAGGCGAACTATGGCTACACCTTC | CASSQANYGYTF
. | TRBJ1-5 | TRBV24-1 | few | TGTGCCACCAGTTCGACGGGTAGCAATCAGCCCCAGCATTTT | CATSSTGSNQPQHF
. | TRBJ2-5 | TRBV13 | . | TGTGCCAGCAGCTTAAAGACAGAGCAAGAGACCCAGTACTTC | CASSLKTEQETQYF
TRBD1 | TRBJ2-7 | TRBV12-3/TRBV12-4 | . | TGTGCCAGCAGTTTGCAGGGGGCACAGGAGCAGTACTTC | CASSLQGAQEQYF
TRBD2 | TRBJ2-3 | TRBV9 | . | TGTGCGAGAGACCTAGCGGAGTCTAGCACAGATACGCAGTATTTT | CARDLAESSTDTQYF
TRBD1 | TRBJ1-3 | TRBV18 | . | TGTGCCAGCTCACCCCCCCGGCAGGGGGCTAGTGGAAACACCATATATTTT | CASSPPRQGASGNTIYF
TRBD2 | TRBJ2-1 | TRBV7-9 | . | TGTGCCAGCAGCTTAAAGGCTAGCGGGACTGAGCAGTTCTTC | CASSLKASGTEQFF
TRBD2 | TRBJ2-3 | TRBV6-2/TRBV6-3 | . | TGTGCCAGCAGTTACTCGCCGGGAGGTGGCACAGATACGCAGTATTTT | CASSYSPGGGTDTQYF
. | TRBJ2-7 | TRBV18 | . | TGTGCCAGCTCACCCGTCAGGGGGGACGGGCAATACGAGCAGTACTTC | CASSPVRGDGQYEQYF
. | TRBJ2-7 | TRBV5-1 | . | TGCGCCAGCAGCTTGGGGGCCCCCAACGAGCAGTACTTC | CASSLGAPNEQYF
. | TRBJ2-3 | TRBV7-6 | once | TGTGCCAGCAGCTTTGCCGGGGGGCTCACAGATACGCAGTATTTT | CASSFAGGLTDTQYF
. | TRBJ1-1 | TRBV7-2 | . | TGTGCCAGCAGCTTAGTGGGGGGAACCATGAACACTGAAGCTTTCTTT | CASSLVGGTMNTEAFF
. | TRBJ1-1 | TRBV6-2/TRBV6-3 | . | TGTGCCAGCAGTTTACAATCCCTCTCGGTGAGCGCTGAAGCTTTCTTT | CASSLQSLSVSAEAFF
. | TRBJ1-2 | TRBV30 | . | TGTGCCTGGAGTGAGCGGGGGGACTATGGCTACACCTTC | CAWSERGDYGYTF
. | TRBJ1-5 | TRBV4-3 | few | TGCGCCAGCAGCCCTTCGGGAGATCAGCCCCAGCATTTT | CASSPSGDQPQHF
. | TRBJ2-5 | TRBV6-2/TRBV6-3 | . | TGTGCCAGCAGTTATTACGGGACTTACGGGACCCAGTACTTC | CASSYYGTYGTQYF
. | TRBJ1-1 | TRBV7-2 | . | TGTGCCAGCAGCTTAGCTCGGGGGGGTAGGACTGAAGCTTTCTTT | CASSLARGGRTEAFF
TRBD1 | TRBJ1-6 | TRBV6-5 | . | TGTGCCAGCACTGGGGACAGGACAAGGGGTTCACCCCTCCACTTT | CASTGDRTRGSPLHF
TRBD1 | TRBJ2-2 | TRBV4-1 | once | TGCGCCAGCAGCCCCGGGCAGGGGGCCGGCGGGGAGCTGTTTTTT | CASSPGQGAGGELFF
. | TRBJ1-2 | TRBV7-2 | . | TGTGCCAGCAGCTTAGGACAGTGGGACTATGGCTACACCTTC | CASSLGQWDYGYTF
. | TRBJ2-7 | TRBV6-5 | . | TGTGCCAGCCGGCCCGGAGCAGTTGCTAGCTACGAGCAGTACTTC | CASRPGAVASYEQYF
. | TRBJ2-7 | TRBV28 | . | TGTGCCAGCAGTCTTAGGGCGGGGTACGAGCAGTACTTC | CASSLRAGYEQYF
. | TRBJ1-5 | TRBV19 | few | TGTGCCAGTAGGGCCCCCGGGGGAATGGGTCAGCCCCAGCATTTT | CASRAPGGMGQPQHF
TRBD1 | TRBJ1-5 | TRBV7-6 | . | TGTGCCAGCAGCTTAGCACAGGGGCTTAATCAGCCCCAGCATTTT | CASSLAQGLNQPQHF